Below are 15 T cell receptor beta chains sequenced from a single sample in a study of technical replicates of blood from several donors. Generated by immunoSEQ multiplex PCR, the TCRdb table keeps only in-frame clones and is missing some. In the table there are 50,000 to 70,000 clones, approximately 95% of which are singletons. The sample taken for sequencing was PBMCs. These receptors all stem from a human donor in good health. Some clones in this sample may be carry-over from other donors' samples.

CDR3 in amino acids: CASSDGTSSINEQFF. For the CDR3, the DNA is TGTGCCAGCAGTGACGGGACTAGCAGTATTAATGAGCAGTTCTTC. V is TRBV6-4 and J is TRBJ2-1; 9 bases map to TRBD2. CDR1 and CDR2 from the germline V gene are MRHNA and SNTAGT. The ends lost 2 bases at V and 7 bases at J; junction bases unmatched: 6. CDR3 length: 15 residues.

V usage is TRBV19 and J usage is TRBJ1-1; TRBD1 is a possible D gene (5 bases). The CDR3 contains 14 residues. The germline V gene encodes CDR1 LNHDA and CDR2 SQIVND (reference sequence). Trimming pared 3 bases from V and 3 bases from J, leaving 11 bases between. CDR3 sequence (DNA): TGTGCCAGTAGTATTGTGGGAGGGGACACTGAAGCTTTCTTT. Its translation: CASSIVGGDTEAFF.

The CDR3 nucleotides are TGCGCCAGCAGCCAAGATAGACTAGCGGGAATGAGCTCCTACAATGAGCAGTTCTTC. Translated: CASSQDRLAGMSSYNEQFF. The chain carries TRBV4-3 and TRBJ2-1; 11 bases align to TRBD2. Per germline, CDR1 LGHNA and CDR2 YSLEER. There are 19 residues in the CDR3. Germline trimming cut 0 bases from V and 0 bases from J; bases unmatched to any gene: 7.

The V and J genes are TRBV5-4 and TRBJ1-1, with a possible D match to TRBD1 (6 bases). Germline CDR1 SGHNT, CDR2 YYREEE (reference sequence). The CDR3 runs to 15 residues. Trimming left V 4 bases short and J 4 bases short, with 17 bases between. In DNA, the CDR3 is TGTGCCAGCAGCAGATTCAGGGGACCGGGCACTGAAGCTTTCTTT. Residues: CASSRFRGPGTEAFF.

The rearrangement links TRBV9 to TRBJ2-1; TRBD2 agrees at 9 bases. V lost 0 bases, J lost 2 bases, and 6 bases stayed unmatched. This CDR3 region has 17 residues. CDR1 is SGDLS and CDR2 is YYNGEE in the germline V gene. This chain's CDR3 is CASSVVGSGGPYNEQFF. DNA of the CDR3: TGTGCCAGCAGCGTAGTGGGTAGCGGGGGCCCCTACAATGAGCAGTTCTTC.

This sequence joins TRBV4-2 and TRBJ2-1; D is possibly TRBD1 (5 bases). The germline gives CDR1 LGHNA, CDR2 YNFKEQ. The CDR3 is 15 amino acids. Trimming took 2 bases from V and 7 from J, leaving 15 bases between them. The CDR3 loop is CASSQTRQFTNEQFF. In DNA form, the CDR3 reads TGTGCCAGCAGCCAAACGCGACAGTTTACAAATGAGCAGTTCTTC.

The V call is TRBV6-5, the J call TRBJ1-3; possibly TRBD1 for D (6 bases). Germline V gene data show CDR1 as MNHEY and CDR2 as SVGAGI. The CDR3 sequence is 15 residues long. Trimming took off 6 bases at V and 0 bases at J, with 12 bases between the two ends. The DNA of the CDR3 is TGTGCCAGCAGGGACAGTCTTAGCTCTGGAAACACCATATATTTT. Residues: CASRDSLSSGNTIYF.

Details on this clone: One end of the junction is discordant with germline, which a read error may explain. In DNA form, the CDR3 reads TGTGCCAGCAGGGGGGCTCGGACAGGTGGCTTC. As protein: CASRGARTGGF. This chain joins TRBV6-1 and TRBJ2-7; 7 positions agree with TRBD1. The CDR3 has 11 residues. The germline V gene has CDR1 MNHNS and CDR2 SASEGT.

The CDR3 sequence is CAWTPQPRQGNLVQQYF. The CDR3 region has the DNA TGTGCCTGGACCCCACAGCCCAGACAGGGAAACCTTGTACAGCAGTACTTC. This chain joins TRBV30 and TRBJ2-7, with 7 bases fitting TRBD1. V lost 4 bases, J lost 8 bases, and 23 bases stayed unmatched. Germline V gives CDR1 GTSNPN, CDR2 SVGIG (reference sequence). CDR3 size: 17 residues.

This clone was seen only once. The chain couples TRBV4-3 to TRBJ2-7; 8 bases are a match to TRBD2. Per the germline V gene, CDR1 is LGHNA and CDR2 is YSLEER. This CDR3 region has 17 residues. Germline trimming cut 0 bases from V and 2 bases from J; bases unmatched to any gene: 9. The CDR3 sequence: CASSQDRTSGTPYEQYF. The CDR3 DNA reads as TGCGCCAGCAGCCAAGATAGAACTAGCGGTACTCCCTACGAGCAGTACTTC.

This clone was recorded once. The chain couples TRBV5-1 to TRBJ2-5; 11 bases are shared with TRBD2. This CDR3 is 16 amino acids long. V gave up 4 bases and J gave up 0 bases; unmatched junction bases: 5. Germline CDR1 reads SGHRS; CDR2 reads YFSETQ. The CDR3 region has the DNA TGCGCCAGCAGCCGGGCGGGACTAGCGGACCAAGAGACCCAGTACTTC. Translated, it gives CASSRAGLADQETQYF.

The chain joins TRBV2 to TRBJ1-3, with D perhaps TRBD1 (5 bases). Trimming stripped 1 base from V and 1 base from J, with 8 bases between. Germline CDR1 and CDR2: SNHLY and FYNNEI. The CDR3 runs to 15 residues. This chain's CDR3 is CASSEEGLSGNTIYF. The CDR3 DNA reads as TGTGCCAGCAGTGAAGAGGGGTTGTCTGGAAACACCATATATTTT. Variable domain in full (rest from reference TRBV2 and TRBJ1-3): EPEVTQTPSHQVTQMGQEVILRCVPISNHLYFYWYRQILGQKVEFLVSFYNNEISEKSEIFDDQFSVERPDGSNFTLKIRSTKLEDSAMYFCASSEEGLSGNTIYFGEGSWLTVV.

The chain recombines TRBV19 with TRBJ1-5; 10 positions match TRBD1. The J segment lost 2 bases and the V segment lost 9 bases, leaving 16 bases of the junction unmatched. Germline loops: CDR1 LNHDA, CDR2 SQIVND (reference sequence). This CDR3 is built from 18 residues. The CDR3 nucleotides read TGTGCCAGCGAGAACCGGGACAGGGGAGGGGCGCGCAATCAGCCCCAGCATTTT. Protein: CASENRDRGGARNQPQHF.

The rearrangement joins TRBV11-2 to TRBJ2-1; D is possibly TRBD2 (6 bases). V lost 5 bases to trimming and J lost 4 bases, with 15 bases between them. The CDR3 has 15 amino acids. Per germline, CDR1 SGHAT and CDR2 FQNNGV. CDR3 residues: CASSPGSGEYNEQFF. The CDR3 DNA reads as TGTGCCAGCAGCCCAGGCTCGGGGGAGTACAATGAGCAGTTCTTC.

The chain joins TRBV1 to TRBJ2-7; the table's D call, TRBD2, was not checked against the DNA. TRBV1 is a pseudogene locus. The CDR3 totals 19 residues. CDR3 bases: TGCACCAGCAGGACTTTTGTCCGCACGGGACTAGCGGGGACTTCCGAGCAGTACTTC. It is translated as CTSRTFVRTGLAGTSEQYF.